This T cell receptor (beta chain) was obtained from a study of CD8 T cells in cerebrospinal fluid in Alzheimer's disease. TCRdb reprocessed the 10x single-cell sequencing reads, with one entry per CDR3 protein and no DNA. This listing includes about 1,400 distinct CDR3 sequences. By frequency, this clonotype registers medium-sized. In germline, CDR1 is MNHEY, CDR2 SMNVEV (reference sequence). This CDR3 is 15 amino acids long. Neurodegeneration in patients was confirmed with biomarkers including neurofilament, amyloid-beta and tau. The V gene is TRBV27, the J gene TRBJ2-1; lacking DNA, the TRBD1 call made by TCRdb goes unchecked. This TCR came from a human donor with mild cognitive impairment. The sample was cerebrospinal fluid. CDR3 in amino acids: CASSDPGQGSNEQFF.